A single sample is the source of the 23 T cell receptor beta chains below, sequenced in a study of PD-1 blockade in mismatch repair-deficient tumors. This table comes from immunoSEQ multiplex PCR, and its TCRdb copy is limited to in-frame clones, with some not included. The sample has over 15,000 clones, about four fifths seen once. Source: PBMCs, taken before pembrolizumab treatment. The receptors originated from an adult with mismatch repair-deficient cancer.

This rearrangement joins TRBV19 to TRBJ1-5; no definite D call. V was pared by 5 bases and J by 3 bases, with 11 bases between. The CDR3 extends over 14 amino acids. Germline loops: CDR1 LNHDA, CDR2 SQIVND (reference sequence). The CDR3: CASSLGRINQPQHF. In nucleotides, the CDR3 is TGTGCCAGTAGTCTGGGGAGGATCAATCAGCCCCAGCATTTT.

The chain employs TRBV12-5 and TRBJ2-7; 16 bases agree with TRBD2. The CDR3 sequence is 18 residues long. Germline trimming cut 6 bases from V and 0 bases from J; bases unmatched to any gene: 8. The germline V gene has CDR1 LGHNT and CDR2 FRNRAP. The CDR3 DNA reads TGTGCTAGTGGCCGAGGGACTAGCGGGAGGGCCTCCTCCTACGAGCAGTACTTC. It specifies CASGRGTSGRASSYEQYF.

The J gene is TRBJ2-4, the V gene TRBV7-9; TRBD2 is a possible D gene (6 bases). The CDR3 length is 16 residues. CDR1 and CDR2 from the germline V gene are SEHNR and FQNEAQ (reference sequence). Trimming took 4 bases from V and 0 from J, leaving 13 bases between them. The CDR3 DNA reads as TGTGCCAGCAGCTCCTCCGGGGGAGTAGCCAAAAACATTCAGTACTTC. This sequence encodes CASSSSGGVAKNIQYF.

V gene TRBV25-1 combines with J gene TRBJ1-3; a weak D match, TRBD1 (6 bases). The CDR3 is 16 residues long. Germline CDR1 MGHDK, CDR2 SYGVNS. V was clipped by 3 bases and J by 0 bases, with 12 bases between them. The CDR3, as DNA: TGTGCCAGCAGTGAGTGGGACAACCACTCTGGAAACACCATATATTTT. It encodes CASSEWDNHSGNTIYF.

V usage is TRBV14 and J usage is TRBJ1-1, with D uncertain. CDR1 is SGHDN, CDR2 FVKESK, per germline. Trimming took off 3 bases at V and 3 bases at J, with 5 bases between the two ends. The CDR3 length is 12 residues. CDR3 protein: CASSHGYTEAFF. The CDR3 region has the DNA TGTGCCAGCAGCCATGGTTACACTGAAGCTTTCTTT.

This chain uses TRBV5-6 with TRBJ2-1; 10 nucleotides line up with TRBD2. The CDR3 is made up of 16 amino acids. CDR1 SGHDT and CDR2 YYEEEE come from the germline V gene. V gave up 0 bases and J gave up 4 bases; unmatched junction bases: 4. The CDR3 DNA follows: TGTGCCAGCAGCTTGGCTAGCGGGAGTGGTTACAATGAGCAGTTCTTC. Encoded protein: CASSLASGSGYNEQFF. The full variable domain, rest sourced from reference TRBV5-6 and TRBJ2-1, is DAGVTQSPTHLIKTRGQQVTLRCSPKSGHDTVSWYQQALGQGPQFIFQYYEEEERQRGNFPDRFSGHQFPNYSSELNVNALLLGDSALYLCASSLASGSGYNEQFFGPGTRLTVL.

The CDR3, as DNA: TGTGCCAGCAGTGAGCAGGGGAACACTGAAGCTTTCTTT. Encoded protein: CASSEQGNTEAFF. The rearrangement uses TRBV25-1 and TRBJ1-1; D might be TRBD1 (5 bases). Germline lookup yields CDR1 MGHDK and CDR2 SYGVNS. This CDR3 contains 13 residues. V lost 3 bases to trimming and J lost 1 base, with 6 bases between them.

The gene calls are TRBV10-3 and TRBJ2-7, with TRBD2 matching 12 bases. Germline-derived CDR1 and CDR2 are ENHRY and SYGVKD. V gave up 8 bases and J gave up 5 bases; unmatched junction bases: 10. CDR3 size: 15 residues. The DNA for the CDR3 is TGTGCCATCGGCCTAGCGGGAGGGATTCGTAACGAGCAGTACTTC. Protein product: CAIGLAGGIRNEQYF.

This chain links TRBV6-1 with TRBJ2-3; D may be TRBD1 or TRBD2 (5 bases each). There are 14 residues in the CDR3. The V gene lost 7 bases and the J gene lost 4 bases, with 15 bases spanning the gap. The V gene's germline CDR1 is MNHNS and CDR2 SASEGT. For the CDR3, the DNA is TGTGCCAGCATCCCGGGACGATGGTCAGATACGCAGTATTTT. It specifies CASIPGRWSDTQYF.

The J gene is TRBJ2-7, the V gene TRBV4-1, with 12 bases identical to TRBD2. Trimming at V came to 6 bases and at J to 5 bases, leaving 8 bases not matched to a gene. The CDR3 spans 15 residues. The germline CDR1 and CDR2 sequences are MGHRA and YSYEKL. The CDR3 DNA follows: TGCGCCAGCAGTCCACTAGCGGGAGGCGTCCACGAGCAGTACTTC. Translated: CASSPLAGGVHEQYF.

This clone turned up a few times. The gene calls are TRBV6-6 and TRBJ1-3; D uncertain. CDR1 is MNHNY and CDR2 is SVGAGI in the germline V gene (reference sequence). CDR3 length: 12 residues. Trimming took off 6 bases at V and 4 bases at J, with 7 bases between the two ends. The CDR3 protein is CASRPTGNTIYF. In nucleotides, the CDR3 is TGTGCCAGCAGACCTACCGGAAACACCATATATTTT.

V usage is TRBV29-1 and J usage is TRBJ2-1, with a weak D call TRBD1 (5 bases). Looked up from germline, CDR1 is SQVTM and CDR2 is ANQGSEA. There are 13 residues in the CDR3. Trimming removed 5 bases at V and 0 bases at J, with 8 bases between. CDR3 loop: CSVQGSSYNEQFF. As DNA, the CDR3 is TGCAGCGTTCAGGGAAGCTCCTACAATGAGCAGTTCTTC.

This clone was picked up a small number of times. The chain couples TRBV28 to TRBJ1-5; possibly TRBD1 for D (6 bases). Germline assignment: CDR1 MDHEN and CDR2 SYDVKM. V was clipped by 6 bases and J by 4 bases, with 16 bases between them. This CDR3 is built from 15 residues. Here the CDR3 reads CASRPEGQLNQPQHF. The CDR3 DNA reads TGTGCCAGCAGGCCGGAAGGACAGTTGAATCAGCCCCAGCATTTT.

This clone was counted only a few times. One end of the junction fails to match germline, which may point to a read error. The chain is built from TRBV5-1 and TRBJ2-7; no clear D gene. The CDR3 totals 14 residues. Germline V lookup: CDR1 SGHRS, CDR2 YFSETQ. CDR3 bases: TGTGCCAGCAGCTCCTGGGGTATATCGGACGAGCAGTACTTC. Translated, it gives CASSSWGISDEQYF. The full variable domain, rest sourced from reference TRBV5-1 and TRBJ2-7, is KAGVTQTPRYLIKTRGQQVTLSCSPISGHRSVSWYQQTPGQGLQFLFEYFSETQRNKGNFPGRFSGRQFSNSRSEMNVSTLELGDSALYLCASSSWGISDEQYFGPGTRLTVT.

The chain couples TRBV28 to TRBJ2-5; possible D gene TRBD1, 5 bases. Germline values: CDR1 MDHEN, CDR2 SYDVKM. The CDR3 contains 16 residues. V gave up 5 bases and J gave up 1 base, with 17 bases separating them. The DNA for the CDR3 is TGTGCCAGCAGTATTCGGACAAGCAGCCTCCAAGAGACCCAGTACTTC. It yields the protein CASSIRTSSLQETQYF.

The chain is built from TRBV7-9 and TRBJ1-1; D unclear. The germline V gene encodes CDR1 SEHNR and CDR2 FQNEAQ (reference sequence). The CDR3 loop spans 13 amino acids. V lost 1 base and J 8 bases, leaving 11 bases between the germline ends. The CDR3 sequence is CASSLEGNGEAFF. The CDR3 DNA is TGTGCCAGCAGCTTAGAAGGGAACGGGGAAGCTTTCTTT.

The chain carries TRBV27 and TRBJ1-1; 7 bases map to TRBD1. After removal of 5 bases from V and 0 bases from J, the junction contained 6 bases not matched to a gene. The CDR3 length is 15 residues. The germline CDR1 and CDR2 sequences are MNHEY and SMNVEV (reference sequence). This CDR3 reads CASSPGQAMNTEAFF. In DNA form, the CDR3 reads TGTGCCAGCAGTCCCGGACAGGCGATGAACACTGAAGCTTTCTTT.

The J gene is TRBJ2-4, the V gene TRBV7-9; the D is unclear. V gave up 1 base and J gave up 4 bases, with 14 bases separating them. CDR1 and CDR2 (germline): SEHNR, FQNEAQ (reference sequence). The CDR3 spans 16 residues. The CDR3 bases are TGTGCCAGCAGCTTAGGGGCTGGGGTCCTTAAAAACATTCAGTACTTC. Its translation: CASSLGAGVLKNIQYF.

The J gene is TRBJ2-5, the V gene TRBV29-1; D call uncertain. Trimming left V 1 base short and J 2 bases short, with 8 bases between. The V gene's germline CDR1 is SQVTM and CDR2 ANQGSEA. The CDR3 has 13 residues. CDR3 nucleotides: TGCAGCGTTGAAGTGCGCAGGCAAGAGACCCAGTACTTC. This codes for CSVEVRRQETQYF.

The chain employs TRBV25-1 and TRBJ2-5, with 7 nucleotides matching TRBD1. The trim removed 3 bases at V and 0 bases at J, leaving 13 bases unmatched. Germline assignment: CDR1 MGHDK and CDR2 SYGVNS. This CDR3 region has 18 residues. The CDR3 loop is CASSDPDRAGGHQETQYF. CDR3 nucleotides: TGTGCCAGCAGTGACCCCGACAGGGCTGGGGGCCACCAAGAGACCCAGTACTTC.

DNA for the CDR3: TGTGCCTGGAGCCCCTCCGCGGAGACCCAGTACTTC. Amino acids: CAWSPSAETQYF. The chain couples TRBV30 to TRBJ2-5; D gene uncertain. The V gene lost 3 bases and the J gene lost 5 bases, with 10 bases spanning the gap. Germline assignment: CDR1 GTSNPN and CDR2 SVGIG (reference sequence). The CDR3 consists of 12 residues.

The chain combines TRBV6-6 with TRBJ2-7, with a weak D call TRBD2 (5 bases). CDR3 length equals 11 residues. Germline V gives CDR1 MNHNY, CDR2 SVGAGI (reference sequence). V was pared by 6 bases and J by 7 bases, with 10 bases between. CDR3 sequence reads: CASSADWEQYF. For the CDR3, the DNA is TGTGCCAGCAGCGCGGACTGGGAGCAGTACTTC.

This chain joins TRBV27 and TRBJ2-1; 8 bases map to TRBD2. Germline-derived CDR1 and CDR2 are MNHEY and SMNVEV (reference sequence). CDR3 length: 16 amino acids. The V segment lost 1 base and the J segment 6 bases; nucleotides outside the gene matches: 8. The DNA of the CDR3 is TGTGCCAGCAGTTTATTCTCCGGGAGGGCCGGCAATGAGCAGTTCTTC. Its translation is CASSLFSGRAGNEQFF.